The rows below give T cell receptor beta chains drawn from one sample of a study of blood T cell repertoires in COVID-19. Sequencing used immunoSEQ multiplex PCR; TCRdb keeps in-frame clones, though not all of them. The data contain 85,000 to 100,000 clones, about nine tenths of them seen just once; the ten biggest clones take up less than 2%. The sequenced sample was peripheral blood. These receptors all stem from a man between 60 and 75 years old with acute or convalescent COVID-19. Each CDR3 is given with its conserved first and last residue.

j_gene,v_gene,CDR3aa
TRBJ2-7,TRBV7-2,CASSLGGGNYEQYF
TRBJ2-1,TRBV18,CASSPQAGGSLEQFF
TRBJ2-3,TRBV9,CASSALLSGGLGDTQYF
TRBJ1-4,TRBV6-5,CASSYSRQDNEKLFF
TRBJ1-1,TRBV12-3/TRBV12-4,CASSLDRGTEAFF
TRBJ1-2,TRBV9,CASSVKGRDYGYTF
TRBJ2-3,TRBV25-1,CASSEYGQGKAQYF
TRBJ2-5,TRBV27,CASSLKGVRETQYF
TRBJ1-4,TRBV27,CASSFRNRVNEKLFF
TRBJ1-2,TRBV24-1,CATEDRGHGYTF
TRBJ1-1,TRBV15,CATSLLGGTEAFF
TRBJ1-1,TRBV19,CASSISGGPPGNTEAFF
TRBJ1-3,TRBV2,CASSEPPGGVYAGNTIYF
TRBJ2-4,TRBV5-1,CASSLGDRPRNIQYF
TRBJ1-3,TRBV7-2,CASSPGQLSGNTIYF
TRBJ1-4,TRBV21-1,CASSKALQTGVLNEKLFF
TRBJ1-6,TRBV30,CAWSVPSSYNSPLHF
TRBJ2-3,TRBV6-6,CASSLGTSGGSYTDTQYF
TRBJ1-4,TRBV6-5,CASRKDRFPNEKLFF
TRBJ1-3,TRBV6-5,CASRQLSGNTIYF
TRBJ1-2,TRBV7-9,CASSPDRVYGYTF
TRBJ2-2,TRBV19,CASSIQGASSGELFF
TRBJ1-2,TRBV5-4,CASSFPAGETNYGYTF